The 6 T cell receptor beta chains below were found in one sample sequenced in a study of preoperative IRX-2 immunotherapy in early breast cancer. Profiled with immunoSEQ multiplex PCR; TCRdb holds only in-frame clones, not every one. The top ten clones hold about 1.6% of a sample with roughly 45,000 clones, approximately 94% of them seen once. The treatment was: preoperative locoregional IRX-2 cytokine immunotherapy. The specimen comprised tumor tissue, sampled after IRX-2 immunotherapy. The receptor source for this set is a human donor with breast cancer.

The chain combines TRBV5-4 with TRBJ2-7, with TRBD1 matching over 8 bases. Germline V gene sequence: CDR1 SGHNT, CDR2 YYREEE (reference sequence). After removal of 4 bases from V and 1 base from J, the junction contained 7 bases not matched to a gene. CDR3 length: 15 residues. The CDR3 reads CASSVRTGQSYEQYF. CDR3 DNA sequence: TGTGCCAGCAGCGTGAGGACAGGGCAGTCCTACGAGCAGTACTTC.

The rearrangement links TRBV11-2 to TRBJ2-7, with D maybe TRBD1 (5 bases). CDR1 and CDR2 (germline): SGHAT, FQNNGV. Trimming removed 1 base from V and 6 bases from J, with 7 bases in between. The CDR3 length is 12 residues. CDR3 sequence (DNA): TGTGCCAGCAGCTTAGCAGGGCTCGAGCAGTACTTC. Its protein is CASSLAGLEQYF. Together with reference TRBV11-2 and TRBJ2-7, the CDR3 gives the full variable domain: EAGVAQSPRYKIIEKRQSVAFWCNPISGHATLYWYQQILGQGPKLLIQFQNNGVVDDSQLPKDRFSAERLKGVDSTLKIQPAKLEDSAVYLCASSLAGLEQYFGPGTRLTVT.

The chain joins TRBV15 to TRBJ2-5, with 11 bases matching TRBD2. The ends lost 5 bases at V and 2 bases at J; junction bases unmatched: 4. The CDR3 covers 15 residues. The germline V gene has CDR1 LNHNV and CDR2 YYDKDF (reference sequence). The CDR3 sequence is CATSGGLAVQETQYF. The CDR3 bases are TGTGCCACCAGCGGGGGACTAGCGGTTCAAGAGACCCAGTACTTC.

CDR3 protein: CASSTLRGGRETQYF. Here the CDR3 DNA reads TGTGCCAGCAGTACCTTGAGGGGGGGGCGGGAGACCCAGTACTTC. This chain links TRBV6-5 with TRBJ2-5; a weak D match, TRBD2 (7 bases). The V gene's germline CDR1 is MNHEY and CDR2 SVGAGI. V lost 5 bases, J lost 5 bases, and 18 bases lay in between. The length of the CDR3 is 15 residues.

The gene calls are TRBV19 and TRBJ2-2, with 10 bases lining up with TRBD1. Germline assignment: CDR1 LNHDA and CDR2 SQIVND (reference sequence). This CDR3 spans 18 amino acids. The V segment lost 4 bases and the J segment 5 bases; nucleotides outside the gene matches: 13. The CDR3 spells CASSTLTGDRGWTGELFF. The CDR3 bases are TGTGCCAGTAGTACCCTCACGGGGGACAGGGGATGGACCGGGGAGCTGTTTTTT.

This clone appeared a single time. The CDR3 nucleotides read TGTGCCAGCAGCTTAGGGGCTAGCGGCTCCTACGAGCAGTACTTC. The encoded protein is CASSLGASGSYEQYF. The chain carries TRBV7-8 and TRBJ2-7; 7 bases align to TRBD2. Germline CDR1 is SGHVS and CDR2 is FQNEAQ. V lost 1 base, J lost 0 bases, and 3 bases stayed unmatched. The CDR3 is made up of 15 amino acids.